Presented here are 29 T cell receptor beta chains from one specimen sequenced in a study of response to subunit inactivated influenza vaccine. Via MiXCR, TCRdb re-called the RT-PCR reads, giving one row per CDR3 protein. The sample has around 530,000 distinct CDR3 sequences, about 15% seen once. The sample here was CD4+ T cells sorted from PBMCs, taken around 25 months after vaccination. These TCRs come from a man between 50 and 69 years old who received an inactivated influenza vaccine.

This clonotype turned up a few times. V usage is TRBV28 and J usage is TRBJ1-5, with 9 nucleotides matching TRBD1. Germline values: CDR1 MDHEN, CDR2 SYDVKM. Germline trimming cut 2 bases from V and 6 bases from J; bases unmatched to any gene: 5. This CDR3 has 15 amino acids. The CDR3 sequence: CASSLGTGRGQPQHF. The CDR3 nucleotides read TGTGCCAGCAGTTTAGGGACAGGGAGGGGTCAGCCCCAGCATTTT.

This clonotype was counted between two and nine times. The rearrangement links TRBV3-1 to TRBJ2-7, with D possibly matching TRBD2 (7 bases). The ends were cut back, 1 base at V and 4 bases at J, with 11 bases in the middle. This CDR3 contains 14 residues. Germline CDR1 LGHDT, CDR2 YNNKEL (reference sequence). As DNA, the CDR3 is TGTGCCAGCAGCCAAGCCGGGGGGCCGTACGAGCAGTACTTC. It specifies CASSQAGGPYEQYF.

This clonotype was observed a few times. The chain employs TRBV5-1 and TRBJ1-1; D remains ambiguous. This CDR3 spans 15 amino acids. V was clipped by 2 bases and J by 0 bases, with 11 bases between them. CDR1 is SGHRS, CDR2 YFSETQ, per germline. The CDR3 coding sequence is TGCGCCAGCAGCTTACAACAGACCCTGAACACTGAAGCTTTCTTT. Protein product: CASSLQQTLNTEAFF.

This clonotype was seen more than once but under ten times. The chain links TRBV27 to TRBJ2-2; D is ambiguous. Deletions cut 0 bases from V and 6 bases from J, with 8 bases between. The CDR3 spans 14 residues. Germline V gene lookup returns CDR1 MNHEY and CDR2 SMNVEV (reference sequence). The CDR3, as DNA: TGTGCCAGCAGTTTATCGTGGAGCGCCGGGGAGCTGTTTTTT. Its translation is CASSLSWSAGELFF.

CDR3 nucleotides: TGCAGCGTTGTCGGCAGGGGGCTTAGCGAGCAGTACTTC. Translation: CSVVGRGLSEQYF. The chain recombines TRBV29-1 with TRBJ2-7; 8 bases are a match to TRBD1. Germline CDR1 SQVTM, CDR2 ANQGSEA. The J segment lost 6 bases and the V segment lost 4 bases, leaving 8 bases of the junction unmatched. The CDR3 extends over 13 amino acids.

This chain connects TRBV6-6 to TRBJ2-7, with 12 positions matching TRBD2. Per the germline V gene, CDR1 is MNHNY and CDR2 is SVGAGI (reference sequence). The CDR3 spans 13 residues. The V and J ends lost 10 bases and 5 bases, in that order; junction bases with no gene match: 6. CDR3 bases: TGTGCCATCGGGACTAGCGGGTTCAACGAGCAGTACTTC. It encodes CAIGTSGFNEQYF.

This clonotype has at least ten counts. The chain employs TRBV10-2 and TRBJ1-2; D not resolved. With 2 bases removed from V and 2 bases from J, the gap between germline ends came to 6 bases. Germline values: CDR1 WSHSY, CDR2 SAAADI. The CDR3 length is 13 residues. The CDR3 region is CASSEGQNYGYTF. In DNA form, the CDR3 reads TGCGCCAGCAGTGAGGGCCAGAACTATGGCTACACCTTC.

The rearrangement links TRBV5-1 to TRBJ2-3, with 8 bases identical to TRBD2. The CDR3 spans 15 residues. V was clipped by 2 bases and J by 5 bases; unmatched bases: 7. CDR1 and CDR2 from the germline V gene are SGHRS and YFSETQ. The CDR3 DNA is TGCGCCAGCAGCTTTTCCGGGAGGGCCCAAGATACGCAGTATTTT. Residues: CASSFSGRAQDTQYF.

This clonotype was seen a few times. The CDR3 is CASRLSGGSSTDTQYF. The CDR3 coding sequence is TGCGCCAGCAGGCTCAGCGGGGGATCTAGCACAGATACGCAGTATTTT. The chain employs TRBV5-1 and TRBJ2-3; 8 nucleotides agree with TRBD2. The CDR3 runs 16 residues. The germline V gene has CDR1 SGHRS and CDR2 YFSETQ. With V trimmed by 5 bases and J by 0 bases, 8 bases remained unmatched. Together with reference TRBV5-1 and TRBJ2-3, the CDR3 gives the full variable domain: KAGVTQTPRYLIKTRGQQVTLSCSPISGHRSVSWYQQTPGQGLQFLFEYFSETQRNKGNFPGRFSGRQFSNSRSEMNVSTLELGDSALYLCASRLSGGSSTDTQYFGPGTRLTVL.

J is TRBJ2-7 and V is TRBV29-1; D remains ambiguous. The germline gives CDR1 SQVTM, CDR2 ANQGSEA. V was cut by 4 bases and J by 3 bases, with 13 bases left in between. The CDR3 has 13 amino acids. As DNA, the CDR3 is TGCAGCGTTGTCGGCAGAGCCAACTACGAGCAGTACTTC. Amino acids: CSVVGRANYEQYF.

The table lists this clonotype with a few counts. The CDR3 DNA reads as TGTGCCAGCAGCGTAACGGACGGAGGCTACGAGCAGTACTTC. Translating gives CASSVTDGGYEQYF. The chain joins TRBV11-2 to TRBJ2-7; D possibly corresponds to TRBD2 (5 bases). Germline V gene sequence: CDR1 SGHAT, CDR2 FQNNGV. The CDR3 runs 14 residues. The V and J ends lost 5 bases and 3 bases respectively, with 14 bases between them.

The V and J genes are TRBV5-1 and TRBJ1-1; weak D call: TRBD1 (5 bases). V was trimmed by 4 bases and J by 4 bases, leaving 14 bases between them. Germline V gene lookup returns CDR1 SGHRS and CDR2 YFSETQ. The CDR3 has 14 amino acids. As DNA, the CDR3 is TGCGCCAGCAGCGCGACAGCGCGAACCACTGAAGCTTTCTTT. Its translation: CASSATARTTEAFF.

The table lists this clonotype with many counts. The J gene is TRBJ1-5, the V gene TRBV20-1, with D perhaps matching TRBD1 (6 bases). V lost 5 bases to trimming and J lost 0 bases, with 14 bases between them. CDR3 size: 15 residues. The germline V gene encodes CDR1 DFQATT and CDR2 SNEGSKA (reference sequence). CDR3: CSAHLQGYSNQPQHF. CDR3 bases: TGCAGTGCTCACCTACAGGGTTATAGCAATCAGCCCCAGCATTTT.

This clonotype appeared many times. The rearrangement uses TRBV5-1 and TRBJ1-6, with 7 nucleotides matching TRBD1. Germline loops: CDR1 SGHRS, CDR2 YFSETQ. Trimming removed 4 bases from V and 10 bases from J; junction bases left unmatched: 11. The length of the CDR3 is 15 residues. CDR3 sequence reads: CASSLEGPGGSPLHF. The CDR3 DNA reads TGCGCCAGCAGCCTCGAGGGCCCAGGGGGATCACCCCTCCACTTT.

The chain joins TRBV5-1 to TRBJ2-1, with 15 positions matching TRBD2. The CDR3 sequence is 19 residues long. J was trimmed by 4 bases and V by 0 bases; bases with no gene match: 8. Germline V gene data show CDR1 as SGHRS and CDR2 as YFSETQ. CDR3 region: CASSLAGTSGRTYYNEQFF. In DNA form, the CDR3 reads TGCGCCAGCAGCTTGGCCGGGACTAGCGGGAGGACGTATTACAATGAGCAGTTCTTC.

The chain employs TRBV5-4 and TRBJ2-1, with unresolved D. Trimming shortened V by 2 bases and J by 0 bases, and 12 bases separated the two germline ends. The germline V gene encodes CDR1 SGHNT and CDR2 YYREEE (reference sequence). CDR3 size: 16 residues. CDR3 residues: CASSFPAQSSYNEQFF. CDR3 coding DNA: TGTGCCAGCAGCTTTCCGGCTCAGAGCTCCTACAATGAGCAGTTCTTC.

This clonotype has just a few counts. V and J are TRBV6-2 or TRBV6-3 and TRBJ2-1; D is ambiguous. Trimming took off 3 bases at V and 6 bases at J, with 15 bases between the two ends. The CDR3 runs 15 residues. Germline values: CDR1 MNHEY, CDR2 SVGEGT. This CDR3 is CASSYSRGRVNEQFF. CDR3 nucleotide sequence: TGTGCCAGCAGTTATTCGCGAGGTCGGGTCAATGAGCAGTTCTTC.

The V call is TRBV6-2 or TRBV6-3, the J call TRBJ1-4, with no clear D. Trimming took 2 bases from V and 3 from J, leaving 16 bases between them. Germline V gene sequence: CDR1 MNHEY, CDR2 SVGEGT. The CDR3 runs 17 residues. CDR3 coding DNA: TGTGCCAGCAGTTACAAGGGTCGGGTCGGCTCTAATGAAAAACTGTTTTTT. This translates into CASSYKGRVGSNEKLFF.

Remarks on this clonotype: Since a much larger clone is just one base distant, this may be a read error. This chain uses TRBV7-2 with TRBJ2-3; a weak D match, TRBD1 (6 bases). The CDR3 spans 11 residues. The germline V gene has CDR1 SGHTA and CDR2 FQGNSA. This chain's CDR3 is CGSSGADTQYF. The CDR3 DNA reads TGTGGCAGCTCAGGGGCAGATACGCAGTATTTT.

The chain joins TRBV7-3 to TRBJ2-3; 8 nucleotides match TRBD2. V lost 10 bases, J lost 4 bases, and 10 bases stayed unmatched. Germline CDR1 SGHTA, CDR2 FQGTGA. CDR3 length: 14 amino acids. The CDR3 coding sequence is TGTGCCACCTCAAGCGGGAGTGTCGCAGATACGCAGTATTTT. Translated, it gives CATSSGSVADTQYF. Full variable domain (rest looked up from reference TRBV7-3 and TRBJ2-3): GAGVSQTPSNKVTEKGKYVELRCDPISGHTALYWYRQSLGQGPEFLIYFQGTGAADDSGLPNDRFFAVRPEGSVSTLKIQRTERGDSAVYLCATSSGSVADTQYFGPGTRLTVL.

J is TRBJ2-2 and V is TRBV10-2; 11 bases fit TRBD1. The CDR3 contains 15 residues. The germline CDR1 and CDR2 sequences are WSHSY and SAAADI. Germline trimming cut 6 bases from V and 4 bases from J; bases unmatched to any gene: 4. The CDR3 loop is CASSIGTGGTGELFF. DNA of the CDR3: TGCGCCAGCAGCATCGGGACAGGGGGCACCGGGGAGCTGTTTTTT.

This clonotype was detected only a few times. The chain carries TRBV15 and TRBJ1-1; D is uncertain. The CDR3 totals 14 residues. V lost 4 bases and J 1 base, leaving 10 bases between the germline ends. Germline V CDR1 and CDR2: LNHNV, YYDKDF (reference sequence). The CDR3 here is CATSNPGGNTEAFF. CDR3 nucleotide sequence: TGTGCCACCAGCAACCCAGGCGGGAACACTGAAGCTTTCTTT.

To note about this clonotype: A read error is possible here, since a much larger clone lies one base away. The chain combines TRBV10-3 with TRBJ2-1, with TRBD2 identical over 10 bases. The V gene's germline CDR1 is ENHRY and CDR2 SYGVKD. After removal of 5 bases from V and 7 bases from J, the junction contained 8 bases not matched to a gene. This CDR3 comprises 15 residues. The CDR3 reads CAISLLAGPKNEQFF. For the CDR3, the DNA is TGTGCCATCAGTCTACTAGCGGGGCCCAAAAATGAGCAGTTCTTC.

This clonotype was observed a few times. V gene TRBV5-1 combines with J gene TRBJ2-5, with D possibly being TRBD1 (5 bases). Between the trimmed V and J ends, which lost 3 bases and 5 bases, there was a span of 11 bases. CDR1 and CDR2 (germline): SGHRS, YFSETQ. There are 13 residues in the CDR3. The CDR3 region has the DNA TGCGCCAGCAGCTCCGGGTGGGGCGAGACCCAGTACTTC. It codes for CASSSGWGETQYF.

This clonotype was detected a few times. The chain recombines TRBV5-6 with TRBJ2-2; a possible D gene is TRBD1 (5 bases). Germline V gives CDR1 SGHDT, CDR2 YYEEEE. Trimming shortened V by 0 bases and J by 4 bases, and 10 bases separated the two germline ends. CDR3 length: 15 residues. The CDR3: CASSLAPGFTGELFF. The CDR3 DNA sequence: TGTGCCAGCAGCTTGGCCCCAGGGTTCACCGGGGAGCTGTTTTTT. Using reference TRBV5-6 and TRBJ2-2 for the parts outside the CDR3, the full variable domain is DAGVTQSPTHLIKTRGQQVTLRCSPKSGHDTVSWYQQALGQGPQFIFQYYEEEERQRGNFPDRFSGHQFPNYSSELNVNALLLGDSALYLCASSLAPGFTGELFFGEGSRLTVL.

This clonotype has only a few counts. The rearrangement joins TRBV3-1 to TRBJ2-1; 8 nucleotides agree with TRBD2. J gave up 2 bases and V 3 bases, and 0 bases lay outside the gene matches. Germline CDR1 reads LGHDT; CDR2 reads YNNKEL (reference sequence). This CDR3 comprises 14 residues. The CDR3 DNA is TGTGCCAGCAGCCAGCGGGGGGCCTACAATGAGCAGTTCTTC. Protein: CASSQRGAYNEQFF.

The rearrangement uses TRBV20-1 and TRBJ2-3; TRBD2 matches at 13 bases. The CDR3 has 16 residues. V gave up 5 bases and J gave up 2 bases; unmatched junction bases: 7. CDR1 is DFQATT, CDR2 SNEGSKA, per germline (reference sequence). The CDR3 spells CSASWTSGSPTDTQYF. CDR3 coding DNA: TGCAGTGCTTCCTGGACTAGCGGGAGCCCCACAGATACGCAGTATTTT.

This clonotype was recorded a few times. The chain has TRBV7-2 and TRBJ2-7, with 7 bases lining up with TRBD1. The germline gives CDR1 SGHTA, CDR2 FQGNSA. Trimming took 5 bases from V and 2 from J; bases not matched to a gene: 9. CDR3 length equals 15 residues. CDR3 nucleotide sequence: TGTGCCAGCAGCCGATTTCAGAGGGGGCCCTACGAGCAGTACTTC. It translates to CASSRFQRGPYEQYF.

This rearrangement joins TRBV7-8 to TRBJ2-1, with 14 bases identical to TRBD2. V was pared by 4 bases and J by 7 bases, with 6 bases of the junction left unmatched. This CDR3 contains 16 residues. CDR1 and CDR2 (germline): SGHVS, FQNEAQ. The DNA for the CDR3 is TGTGCCAGCAGCTCTCTCGGACTAGCGGGAGGAAATGAGCAGTTCTTC. Its protein is CASSSLGLAGGNEQFF.